The next 26 T cell receptor beta chains were all read from a single sample in a study of T cell responses to AZD1222 COVID-19 vaccine. Here immunoSEQ multiplex PCR was the method, and the copy in TCRdb shows in-frame clones only, minus some. The table lists about 97,000 clones, 75% to 90% of them singletons. Sequences were derived from peripheral blood, sampled on day 0 of AZD1222 vaccination. The receptor set was obtained from an adult in good health.

J is TRBJ1-1 and V is TRBV5-4; D is possibly TRBD1 (5 bases). The germline gives CDR1 SGHNT, CDR2 YYREEE (reference sequence). The CDR3 sequence is 16 residues long. V was cut by 0 bases and J by 8 bases, with 20 bases left in between. The chain's CDR3 is CASSLGTVRLGTEAFF. DNA for the CDR3: TGTGCCAGCAGCTTGGGGACGGTTCGATTGGGGACGGAAGCTTTCTTT.

The chain links TRBV2 to TRBJ2-1; 8 bases line up with TRBD1. The CDR3 is made up of 15 amino acids. Trimming took 8 bases from V and 7 from J; bases not matched to a gene: 13. CDR1 and CDR2 (germline): SNHLY, FYNNEI. The CDR3 bases are TGTGCCAGCGAACTATGGGCAGGGGGCCGGAATGAGCAGTTCTTC. This translates into CASELWAGGRNEQFF.

The genes are TRBV6-6 and TRBJ2-1, with a possible D match to TRBD1 (7 bases). Trimming took off 0 bases at V and 3 bases at J, with 12 bases between the two ends. From germline, CDR1 is MNHNY and CDR2 SVGAGI (reference sequence). The CDR3 sequence is 16 residues long. The CDR3 nucleotides are TGTGCCAGCAGTTACTCAGCCCAGGGGGGCTACAATGAGCAGTTCTTC. Translation gives CASSYSAQGGYNEQFF.

This clone was found a few times. The chain couples TRBV11-1 to TRBJ2-1; perhaps TRBD2 as D (6 bases). The germline CDR1 and CDR2 sequences are SGHAT and FQDESV (reference sequence). The CDR3 covers 15 residues. The V and J ends lost 7 bases and 3 bases respectively, with 16 bases between them. CDR3 in DNA: TGTGCCAGCACCTTGGACGGGGGATACTACAATGAGCAGTTCTTC. Its translation is CASTLDGGYYNEQFF.

The chain links TRBV28 to TRBJ2-1; a weak D match, TRBD2 (7 bases). Germline values: CDR1 MDHEN, CDR2 SYDVKM. The CDR3 runs to 13 residues. V lost 5 bases, J lost 6 bases, and 11 bases lay in between. The CDR3 protein is CASSGGAANEQFF. CDR3 in DNA: TGTGCCAGCAGTGGGGGGGCAGCCAATGAGCAGTTCTTC.

The V gene is TRBV24-1, the J gene TRBJ2-1, with 12 nucleotides matching TRBD2. V trimming: 5 bases; J trimming: 3 bases; junction bases outside the gene matches: 4. The germline V gene encodes CDR1 KGHDR and CDR2 SFDVKD. The CDR3 loop spans 16 amino acids. The CDR3 DNA follows: TGTGCCACCAGTGGACTAGCGGGAGCTGGCTACAATGAGCAGTTCTTC. This gives the protein CATSGLAGAGYNEQFF.

The V and J genes are TRBV19 and TRBJ2-3, with 12 bases fitting TRBD2. Per the germline V gene, CDR1 is LNHDA and CDR2 is SQIVND (reference sequence). With V trimmed by 5 bases and J by 6 bases, 3 bases remained unmatched. CDR3 length: 14 residues. CDR3 loop: CASSPLAGGDTQYF. The CDR3 nucleotides are TGTGCCAGTAGTCCCCTAGCGGGAGGGGATACGCAGTATTTT.

The chain recombines TRBV5-4 with TRBJ1-2; D possibly corresponds to TRBD1 (5 bases). Trimming removed 1 base from V and 6 bases from J, with 13 bases in between. There are 14 residues in the CDR3. CDR1 SGHNT and CDR2 YYREEE come from the germline V gene (reference sequence). In DNA form, the CDR3 reads TGTGCCAGCAGCTTGTCTGCGGACATCGATGGCTACACCTTC. It codes for CASSLSADIDGYTF.

The V and J genes are TRBV4-2 and TRBJ2-1; 9 bases are a match to TRBD2. This CDR3 has 14 amino acids. The V gene's germline CDR1 is LGHNA and CDR2 YNFKEQ. V was pared by 5 bases and J by 7 bases, with 6 bases of the junction left unmatched. The CDR3 here is CASSDRLAVNEQFF. In DNA form, the CDR3 reads TGTGCCAGCAGCGACCGACTAGCGGTTAATGAGCAGTTCTTC.

V and J are TRBV12-3 or TRBV12-4 and TRBJ1-3; D unclear. Trimming cost V 5 bases and J 0 bases, with 5 bases left between them. The CDR3 has 13 residues. The CDR3 region has the DNA TGTGCCAGCAGTACGGCCTCTGGAAACACCATATATTTT. It translates to CASSTASGNTIYF.

The gene calls are TRBV28 and TRBJ2-5; D is uncertain. Germline V lookup: CDR1 MDHEN, CDR2 SYDVKM. The CDR3 consists of 13 residues. V lost 3 bases and J lost 0, with 5 bases in between. This CDR3 reads CASSLSNQETQYF. The CDR3 DNA reads as TGTGCCAGCAGTTTGAGCAACCAAGAGACCCAGTACTTC.

The rearrangement uses TRBV18 and TRBJ2-2, with 9 bases fitting TRBD1. The ends lost 4 bases at V and 2 bases at J; junction bases unmatched: 2. The V gene's germline CDR1 is KGHSH and CDR2 LQKENI. This CDR3 contains 15 residues. In nucleotides, the CDR3 is TGTGCCAGCTCACAGGGACAGGGAAACACCGGGGAGCTGTTTTTT. Translating it yields CASSQGQGNTGELFF.

This clone was observed a single time. V usage is TRBV7-9 and J usage is TRBJ2-2, with a tentative D call TRBD2 (5 bases). This CDR3 is built from 14 residues. Germline V gene data show CDR1 as SEHNR and CDR2 as FQNEAQ (reference sequence). The V end was cut by 3 bases, the J end by 3 bases, with 8 bases between. CDR3 sequence reads: CASSFQRHTGELFF. The CDR3 DNA sequence: TGTGCCAGCAGCTTTCAGCGGCACACCGGGGAGCTGTTTTTT.

The chain uses TRBV6-5 and TRBJ2-2; 7 bases are a match to TRBD2. CDR1 and CDR2 from the germline V gene are MNHEY and SVGAGI. Unmatched junction bases numbered 8, after V lost 6 bases and J lost 7 bases. This CDR3 region has 14 residues. The CDR3 bases are TGTGCCAGCAGCCATGGGCGGGAGTTCGGGGAGCTGTTTTTT. Translation gives CASSHGREFGELFF.

About this clone: This sample also contains other DNA sequences that code for the same CDR3. The chain joins TRBV5-4 to TRBJ1-1; D is perhaps TRBD1 (5 bases). The CDR3 length is 13 residues. CDR1 SGHNT and CDR2 YYREEE come from the germline V gene (reference sequence). Trimming took 3 bases from V and 1 from J, leaving 7 bases between them. CDR3 nucleotides: TGTGCCAGCAGCTACGACAGGAACACTGAAGCTTTCTTT. This translates into CASSYDRNTEAFF. Using reference TRBV5-4 and TRBJ1-1 for the parts outside the CDR3, the full variable domain is ETGVTQSPTHLIKTRGQQVTLRCSSQSGHNTVSWYQQALGQGPQFIFQYYREEENGRGNFPPRFSGLQFPNYSSELNVNALELDDSALYLCASSYDRNTEAFFGQGTRLTVV.

The CDR3 here is CAISESHPGSGNEKLFF. In DNA form, the CDR3 reads TGTGCCATCAGTGAGTCGCATCCGGGGTCAGGTAATGAAAAACTGTTTTTT. The J gene is TRBJ1-4, the V gene TRBV10-3; D ambiguous. The V gene lost 0 bases and the J gene lost 4 bases, with 15 bases spanning the gap. From germline, CDR1 is ENHRY and CDR2 SYGVKD. This CDR3 region has 17 residues.

CDR3 protein: CASSSGLGARPNSPLHF. CDR3 coding DNA: TGTGCCAGCAGCTCGGGGCTGGGGGCGCGTCCCAATTCACCCCTCCACTTT. The V gene is TRBV7-8, the J gene TRBJ1-6, with a tentative D call TRBD1 (6 bases). This CDR3 has 17 residues. The V gene lost 4 bases and the J gene lost 7 bases, with 20 bases spanning the gap. Germline CDR1 is SGHVS and CDR2 is FQNEAQ.

This chain connects TRBV6-5 to TRBJ2-5; no firm D call. The CDR3 is made up of 15 amino acids. The V and J ends lost 5 bases and 3 bases respectively, with 16 bases between them. Germline CDR1 is MNHEY and CDR2 is SVGAGI. The CDR3 loop is CASSPHSNPEETQYF. The CDR3 nucleotides are TGTGCCAGCAGTCCGCATAGCAACCCGGAAGAGACCCAGTACTTC.

This clone was counted a few times. The rearrangement joins TRBV4-3 to TRBJ1-2, with D unclear. With 4 bases removed from V and 3 bases from J, the gap between germline ends came to 15 bases. The CDR3 has 15 residues. In germline, CDR1 is LGHNA, CDR2 YSLEER. CDR3: CASSRSLDGHYGYTF. The CDR3 nucleotides read TGCGCCAGCAGCCGCTCTTTGGACGGCCACTATGGCTACACCTTC.

J is TRBJ2-1 and V is TRBV7-9; 7 bases map to TRBD2. Trimming at V came to 0 bases and at J to 12 bases, leaving 8 bases not matched to a gene. Germline-derived CDR1 and CDR2 are SEHNR and FQNEAQ (reference sequence). CDR3 length: 14 residues. The DNA of the CDR3 is TGTGCCAGCAGCTTAGCGGGGCCGGAGCGGGGGCAGTTCTTC. It yields the protein CASSLAGPERGQFF.

The gene calls are TRBV12-5 and TRBJ2-7, with 8 bases lining up with TRBD2. This CDR3 is 13 amino acids long. V gave up 6 bases and J gave up 3 bases; unmatched junction bases: 4. Germline CDR1 and CDR2: LGHNT and FRNRAP. CDR3 DNA: TGTGCTAGTGGCCACGGGGGGGGCTACGAGCAGTACTTC. Protein: CASGHGGGYEQYF.

This chain uses TRBV19 with TRBJ1-2; D is perhaps TRBD1 (5 bases). Trimming took off 10 bases at V and 2 bases at J, with 14 bases between the two ends. The CDR3 is 13 residues long. Germline V gene sequence: CDR1 LNHDA, CDR2 SQIVND (reference sequence). In DNA, the CDR3 is TGTGCCATTCGAACGGGACCAAACTATGGCTACACCTTC. This codes for CAIRTGPNYGYTF.

The chain is built from TRBV4-1 and TRBJ2-1; TRBD1 matches at 8 bases. The CDR3 consists of 17 residues. Germline V gene data show CDR1 as MGHRA and CDR2 as YSYEKL. The V and J ends lost 4 bases and 0 bases, in that order; junction bases with no gene match: 8. This CDR3 is CASSPRQGMSSYNEQFF. The CDR3 region has the DNA TGCGCCAGCAGCCCGAGACAGGGGATGAGCTCCTACAATGAGCAGTTCTTC.

The chain links TRBV7-2 to TRBJ1-5; D possibly corresponds to TRBD1 (6 bases). The CDR3 totals 15 residues. The germline CDR1 and CDR2 sequences are SGHTA and FQGNSA. Deletions cut 5 bases from V and 5 bases from J, with 16 bases between. The CDR3 DNA follows: TGTGCCAGCAGCCCAGCAGGGGCAGACCATCAGCCCCAGCATTTT. Protein sequence: CASSPAGADHQPQHF.

The chain has TRBV18 and TRBJ2-5; 7 nucleotides line up with TRBD2. The length of the CDR3 is 14 residues. J was trimmed by 5 bases and V by 3 bases; bases with no gene match: 6. CDR1 and CDR2 from the germline V gene are KGHSH and LQKENI. CDR3 DNA sequence: TGTGCCAGCTCACCCGGGGGGAGTTTGGAGACCCAGTACTTC. Translating gives CASSPGGSLETQYF.

This chain uses TRBV19 with TRBJ2-7; TRBD2 aligns across 14 bases. Germline lookup yields CDR1 LNHDA and CDR2 SQIVND (reference sequence). Trimming cost V 6 bases and J 4 bases; bases outside gene matches: 5. The length of the CDR3 is 15 residues. The CDR3 loop reads CASSRGTSGGYEQYF. The CDR3 DNA sequence: TGTGCCAGTAGCAGAGGGACTAGCGGGGGATACGAGCAGTACTTC. The full variable domain, in which reference TRBV19 and TRBJ2-7 provide the parts outside the CDR3, is DGGITQSPKYLFRKEGQNVTLSCEQNLNHDAMYWYRQDPGQGLRLIYYSQIVNDFQKGDIAEGYSVSREKKESFPLTVTSAQKNPTAFYLCASSRGTSGGYEQYFGPGTRLTVT.